This TCR beta chain derives from a study of tumor and adjacent non-tumor tissue in lung cancer. Study context: About 4.2 million productive TCRbeta reads were obtained per sample on average.

A word on this clonotype: Its antigen is currently unknown.

No cell sorting was done before RNA was extracted from the tissue. More than 3 cm separated this lung sample from the edge of the tumor. The CDR3 covers 17 residues. The germline V gene has CDR1 SGHAT and CDR2 FQNNGV. J lost 3 bases, V lost 5 bases, and 8 bases had no gene match. Overall study findings and caveats: Tumor tissue had significantly higher TCR diversity than normal lung.

A modified ARM-PCR protocol with three rounds of nested PCR amplified TCRbeta. In TCRdb, the multiplex PCR reads were re-called with MiXCR into one record per CDR3 protein. The sample has more than 55,000 distinct CDR3 sequences, 75% to 85% seen once. This chain links TRBV11-2 with TRBJ2-3; 13 bases agree with TRBD2. This receptor was obtained from a man aged 55 to 70 with non-small cell lung cancer. The sequencing input was distant non-tumor lung tissue. CDR3 nucleotides: TGTGCCAGCAGCCTCACCCGGACTAGCGGGGGTACAGATACGCAGTATTTT. This sequence encodes CASSLTRTSGGTDTQYF.